The following is a TCR beta chain sequence with its context. The sample belongs to a study of blood T cell repertoires in COVID-19. Study details: Researchers got acute and convalescent COVID-19 samples from the United States, Italy and Spain. Sources were T cells, B-cell-depleted T cells, or PBMCs; the material itself was cDNA or gDNA.

Source study methods: Amplified reference gene primers provided the basis for estimating nucleated cell counts. The protocol was immunoSEQ multiplex PCR, while the TCRdb copy is restricted to in-frame clones and leaves out a portion. V, J and clone size derive from that table, while D and trimming were established from the DNA sequence. The sample yields about 160,000 clones, 80% to 90% seen once. CDR1 is SEHNR and CDR2 is FQNEAQ in the germline V gene (reference sequence). V lost 5 bases to trimming and J lost 3 bases, with 7 bases between them. CDR3 length: 13 residues. The receptor was derived from a man between 70 and 80 years old with acute or convalescent COVID-19. The V and J genes are TRBV7-9 and TRBJ2-2, with D maybe TRBD2 (6 bases). Sequenced input: peripheral blood. CDR3: CASSRLDTGELFF. CDR3 nucleotide sequence: TGTGCCAGCAGCCGACTAGACACCGGGGAGCTGTTTTTT.